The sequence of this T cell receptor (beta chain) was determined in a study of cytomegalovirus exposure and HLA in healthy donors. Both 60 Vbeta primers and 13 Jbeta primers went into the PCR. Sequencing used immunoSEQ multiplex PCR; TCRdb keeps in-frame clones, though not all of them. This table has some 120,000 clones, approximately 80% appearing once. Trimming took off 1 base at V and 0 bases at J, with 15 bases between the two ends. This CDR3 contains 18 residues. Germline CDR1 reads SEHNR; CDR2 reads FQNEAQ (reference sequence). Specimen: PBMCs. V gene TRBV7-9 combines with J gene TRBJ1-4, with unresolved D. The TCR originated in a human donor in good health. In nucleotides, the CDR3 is TGTGCCAGCAGCTTAGTGTTGTCAGGTAGTGCAACTAATGAAAAACTGTTTTTT. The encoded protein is CASSLVLSGSATNEKLFF.